A selection of T cell receptor beta chains follows, all from one sample in a study of T cell repertoires in cytomegalovirus infection. TCRdb processed the reads anew with MiXCR; each CDR3 protein has one entry. This repertoire shows 310,000 or so distinct CDR3 sequences, around a sixth found once; its top ten account for more than 10%. The sequencing input was PBMCs. Receptor source: a human donor in good health (CMV status not recorded). Some clones in this sample may be carry-over from other donors' samples. Both conserved end residues are part of each CDR3. A D gene is named only where the DNA matches it firmly. Size values are once, few and many counts, or a class for expanded clones, and some rows have none.

>TRBV2|many|-|TRBJ2-7
CASIGQRDFQYF
TGTGCCAGCATCGGACAGAGGGATTTCCAGTACTTC
>TRBV19|-|TRBD1|TRBJ1-1
CASRRGESVSTEAFF
TGTGCCAGTCGCAGGGGGGAGAGTGTCTCCACTGAAGCTTTCTTT
>TRBV10-3|many|TRBD1|TRBJ2-6
CAISEQGGPSGANVLTF
TGTGCCATCAGTGAACAGGGGGGCCCCTCTGGGGCCAACGTCCTGACTTTC
>TRBV7-2|-|-|TRBJ2-7
CASRLASGGQSSYEQYF
TGTGCCAGCAGGTTAGCCTCCGGGGGACAGTCGTCCTACGAGCAGTACTTC
>TRBV5-4|-|TRBD1|TRBJ2-7
CASSLEDRGYEQYF
TGTGCCAGCAGCTTGGAGGACAGGGGTTACGAGCAGTACTTC
>TRBV7-9|few|TRBD2|TRBJ2-1
CASTPRAGGPSNEQFF
TGTGCCAGCACCCCACGGGCGGGGGGGCCTTCCAATGAGCAGTTCTTC
>TRBV12-3/TRBV12-4|-|-|TRBJ2-1
CASTSRGARNEQFF
TGTGCCAGCACCTCCCGCGGGGCCAGGAATGAGCAGTTCTTC
>TRBV2|-|-|TRBJ2-3
CATTHKDPSPNRYTTDTQYF
TGTGCCACCACGCATAAGGACCCGTCCCCAAATAGATACACCACAGATACGCAGTATTTT
>TRBV10-3|-|-|TRBJ2-3
CAISESLDTSTDTQYF
TGTGCCATCAGTGAGTCCCTTGACACAAGCACAGATACGCAGTATTTT
>TRBV4-1|few|-|TRBJ1-6
CASSQEWGNSPLHF
TGCGCCAGCAGCCAAGAGTGGGGGAATTCACCCCTCCACTTT
>TRBV5-1|-|TRBD2|TRBJ2-3
CASSLEPGGPTTDTQYF
TGCGCCAGCAGCTTGGAACCGGGGGGGCCTACCACAGATACGCAGTATTTT
>TRBV6-6|-|-|TRBJ1-1
CASSYSRGRTEAFF
TGTGCCAGCAGTTACTCGAGAGGACGCACTGAAGCTTTCTTT
>TRBV19|-|-|TRBJ2-3
CASSSGPATTDTQYF
TGTGCCAGTAGTTCCGGACCCGCTACCACAGATACGCAGTATTTT
>TRBV7-9|few|-|TRBJ2-1
CASSFSYEQFF
TGTGCCAGCAGCTTTTCGTATGAGCAGTTCTTC
>TRBV5-4|few|TRBD1|TRBJ2-1
CASSPSRDRYNEQFF
TGTGCCAGCAGCCCGTCCCGGGACAGATACAATGAGCAGTTCTTC
>TRBV28|-|-|TRBJ1-5
CASSLGQGYNQPQHF
TGTGCCAGCAGTTTAGGGCAGGGGTACAATCAGCCCCAGCATTTT
>TRBV20-1|-|-|TRBJ2-3
CSAYNLGGNTQYF
TGCAGTGCTTATAACCTCGGGGGCAATACGCAGTATTTT
>TRBV7-9|-|-|TRBJ2-3
CASSETLSPGDTQYF
TGTGCCAGCAGCGAAACTCTCTCCCCGGGAGATACGCAGTATTTT
>TRBV20-1|few|-|TRBJ1-5
CSARDPRGGEQPQHF
TGCAGTGCTAGAGATCCGCGGGGAGGTGAACAGCCCCAGCATTTT
>TRBV20-1|few|TRBD1|TRBJ1-1
CSALPGQGYTEAFF
TGCAGTGCTTTACCGGGACAGGGATACACTGAAGCTTTCTTT
>TRBV11-2|few|TRBD2|TRBJ2-1
CASSLRLADNEQFF
TGTGCCAGCAGCTTACGACTAGCGGACAATGAGCAGTTCTTC